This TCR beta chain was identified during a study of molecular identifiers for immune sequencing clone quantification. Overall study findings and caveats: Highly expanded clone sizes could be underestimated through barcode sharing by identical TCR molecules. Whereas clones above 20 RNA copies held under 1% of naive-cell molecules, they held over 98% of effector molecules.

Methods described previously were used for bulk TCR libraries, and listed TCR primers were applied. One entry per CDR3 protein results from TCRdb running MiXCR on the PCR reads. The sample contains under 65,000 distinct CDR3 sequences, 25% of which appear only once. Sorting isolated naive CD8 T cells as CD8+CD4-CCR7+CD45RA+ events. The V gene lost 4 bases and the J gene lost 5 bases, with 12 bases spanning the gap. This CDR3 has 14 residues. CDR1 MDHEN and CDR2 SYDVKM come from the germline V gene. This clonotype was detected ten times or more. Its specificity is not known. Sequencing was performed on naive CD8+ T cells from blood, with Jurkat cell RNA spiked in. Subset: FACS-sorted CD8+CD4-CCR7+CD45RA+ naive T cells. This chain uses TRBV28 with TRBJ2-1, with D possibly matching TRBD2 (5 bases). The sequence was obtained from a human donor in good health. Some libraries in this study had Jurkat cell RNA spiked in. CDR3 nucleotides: TGTGCCAGCAGTTCACAGCCGGGAAACAATGAGCAGTTCTTC. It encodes CASSSQPGNNEQFF.